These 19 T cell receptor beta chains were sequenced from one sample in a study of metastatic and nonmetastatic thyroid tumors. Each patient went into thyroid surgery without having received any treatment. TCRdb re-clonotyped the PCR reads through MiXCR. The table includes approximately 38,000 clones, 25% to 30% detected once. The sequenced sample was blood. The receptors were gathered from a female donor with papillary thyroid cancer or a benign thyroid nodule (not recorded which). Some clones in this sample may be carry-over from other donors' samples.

The CDR3 region is CASSPRYRGEGGELFF. The CDR3 bases are TGTGCCAGCAGCCCCAGATACAGGGGGGAGGGCGGGGAGCTGTTTTTT. This sequence joins TRBV11-2 and TRBJ2-2; tentative D call: TRBD1 (8 bases). Germline V gene sequence: CDR1 SGHAT, CDR2 FQNNGV. This CDR3 is built from 16 residues. V was clipped by 5 bases and J by 7 bases, with 20 bases between them.

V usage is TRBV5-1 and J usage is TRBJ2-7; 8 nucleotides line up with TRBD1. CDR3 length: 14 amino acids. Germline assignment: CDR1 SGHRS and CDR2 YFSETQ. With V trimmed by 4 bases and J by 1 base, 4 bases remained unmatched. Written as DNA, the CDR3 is TGCGCCAGCAGCCACCACAGGGGGTCCTACGAGCAGTACTTC. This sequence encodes CASSHHRGSYEQYF.

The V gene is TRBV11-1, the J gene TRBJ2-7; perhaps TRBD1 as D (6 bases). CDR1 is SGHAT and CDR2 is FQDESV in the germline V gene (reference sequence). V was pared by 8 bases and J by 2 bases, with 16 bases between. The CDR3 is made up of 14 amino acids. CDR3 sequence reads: CASCVRQVTYEQYF. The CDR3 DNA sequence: TGTGCCAGCTGCGTTCGACAGGTAACCTACGAGCAGTACTTC. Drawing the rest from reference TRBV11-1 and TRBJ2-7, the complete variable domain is EAEVAQSPRYKITEKSQAVAFWCDPISGHATLYWYRQILGQGPELLVQFQDESVVDDSQLPKDRFSAERLKGVDSTLKIQPAELGDSAMYLCASCVRQVTYEQYFGPGTRLTVT.

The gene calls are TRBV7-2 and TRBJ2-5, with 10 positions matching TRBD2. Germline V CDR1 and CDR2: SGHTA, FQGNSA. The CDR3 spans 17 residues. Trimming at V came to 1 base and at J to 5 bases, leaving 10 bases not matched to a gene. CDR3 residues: CASSLVSGAGGPETQYF. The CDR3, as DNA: TGTGCCAGCAGCTTAGTTTCAGGAGCGGGAGGGCCGGAGACCCAGTACTTC.

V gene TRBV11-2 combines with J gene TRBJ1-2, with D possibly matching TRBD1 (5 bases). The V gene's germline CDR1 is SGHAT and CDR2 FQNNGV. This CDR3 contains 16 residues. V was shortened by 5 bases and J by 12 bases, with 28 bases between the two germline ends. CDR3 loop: CASSPPGTLSFYVHTF. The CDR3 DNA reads TGTGCCAGCAGCCCCCCCGGGACTTTAAGCTTCTATGTCCACACCTTC.

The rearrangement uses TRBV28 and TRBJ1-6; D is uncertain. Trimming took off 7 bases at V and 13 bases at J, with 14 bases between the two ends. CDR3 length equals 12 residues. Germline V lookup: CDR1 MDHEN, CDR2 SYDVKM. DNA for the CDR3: TGTGCCAGCACCCCCCCGCGTGGGCCCCTCCACTTT. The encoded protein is CASTPPRGPLHF.

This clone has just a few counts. CDR3 in amino acids: CASSRTRIGGLVAAFF. The CDR3 region has the DNA TGTGCCAGCAGCCGGACGCGGATAGGGGGACTGGTTGCGGCTTTCTTT. V usage is TRBV6-1 and J usage is TRBJ1-1, with D possibly being TRBD1 (6 bases). The V end lost 6 bases, the J end lost 11 bases, and 28 bases lay between the germline ends. CDR3 length equals 16 residues. In germline, CDR1 is MNHNS, CDR2 SASEGT.

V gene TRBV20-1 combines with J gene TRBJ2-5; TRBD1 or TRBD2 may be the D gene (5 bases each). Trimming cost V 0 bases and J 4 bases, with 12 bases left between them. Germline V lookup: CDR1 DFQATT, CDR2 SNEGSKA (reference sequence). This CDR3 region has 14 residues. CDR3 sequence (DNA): TGCAGTGCTAGAGATCCGGGACGCCCAGAGACCCAGTACTTC. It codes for CSARDPGRPETQYF.

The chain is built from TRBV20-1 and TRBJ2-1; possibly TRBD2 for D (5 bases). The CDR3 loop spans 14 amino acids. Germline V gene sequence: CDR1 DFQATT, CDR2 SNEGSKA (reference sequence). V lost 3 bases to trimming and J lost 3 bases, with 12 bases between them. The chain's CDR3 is CSASWWRSYNEQFF. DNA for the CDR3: TGCAGTGCTAGCTGGTGGAGGAGCTACAATGAGCAGTTCTTC.

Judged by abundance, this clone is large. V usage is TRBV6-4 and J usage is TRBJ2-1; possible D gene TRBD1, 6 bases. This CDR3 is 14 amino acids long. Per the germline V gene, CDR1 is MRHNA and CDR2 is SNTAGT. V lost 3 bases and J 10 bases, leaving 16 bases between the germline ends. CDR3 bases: TGTGCCAGCAGTGAGAAGGGGGAGAGAGGGGAGCAGTTCTTC. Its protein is CASSEKGERGEQFF.

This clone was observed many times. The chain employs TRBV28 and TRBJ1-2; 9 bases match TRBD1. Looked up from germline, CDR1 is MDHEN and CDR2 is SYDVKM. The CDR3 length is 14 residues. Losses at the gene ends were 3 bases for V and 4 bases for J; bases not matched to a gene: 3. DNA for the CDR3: TGTGCCAGCAGTTTTTTGGACAGGGGCTATGGCTACACCTTC. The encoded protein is CASSFLDRGYGYTF.

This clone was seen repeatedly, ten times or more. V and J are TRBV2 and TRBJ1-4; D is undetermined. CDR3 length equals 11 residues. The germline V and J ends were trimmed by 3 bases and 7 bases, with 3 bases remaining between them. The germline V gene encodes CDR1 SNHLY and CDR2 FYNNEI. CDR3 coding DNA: TGTGCCAGCAGTGACTTTGAAAAACTGTTTTTT. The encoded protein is CASSDFEKLFF.

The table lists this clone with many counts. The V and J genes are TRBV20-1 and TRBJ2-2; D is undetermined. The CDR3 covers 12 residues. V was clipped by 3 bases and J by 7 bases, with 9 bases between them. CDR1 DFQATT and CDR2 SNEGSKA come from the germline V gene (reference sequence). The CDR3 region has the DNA TGCAGTGCTAGGAGGACGGTCGGGGAGCTGTTTTTT. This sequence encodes CSARRTVGELFF.

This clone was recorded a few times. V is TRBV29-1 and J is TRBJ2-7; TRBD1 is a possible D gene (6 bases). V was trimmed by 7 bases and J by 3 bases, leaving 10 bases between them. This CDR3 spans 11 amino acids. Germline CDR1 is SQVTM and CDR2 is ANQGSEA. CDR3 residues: CSAGAIYEQYF. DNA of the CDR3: TGCAGCGCAGGGGCCATCTACGAGCAGTACTTC.

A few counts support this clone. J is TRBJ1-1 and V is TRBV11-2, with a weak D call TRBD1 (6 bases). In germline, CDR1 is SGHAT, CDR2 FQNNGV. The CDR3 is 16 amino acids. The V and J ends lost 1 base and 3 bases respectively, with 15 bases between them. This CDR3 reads CASSLGGQGGYTEAFF. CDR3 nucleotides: TGTGCCAGCAGCTTAGGGGGGCAAGGGGGATACACTGAAGCTTTCTTT.

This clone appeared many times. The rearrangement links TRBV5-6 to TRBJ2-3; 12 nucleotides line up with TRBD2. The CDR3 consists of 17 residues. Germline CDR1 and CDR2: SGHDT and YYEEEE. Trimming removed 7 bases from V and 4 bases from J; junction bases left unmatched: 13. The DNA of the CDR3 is TGTGCCAGCCGCAGAAGGACTAGCGGGGTCGAGGCAGATACGCAGTATTTT. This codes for CASRRRTSGVEADTQYF.

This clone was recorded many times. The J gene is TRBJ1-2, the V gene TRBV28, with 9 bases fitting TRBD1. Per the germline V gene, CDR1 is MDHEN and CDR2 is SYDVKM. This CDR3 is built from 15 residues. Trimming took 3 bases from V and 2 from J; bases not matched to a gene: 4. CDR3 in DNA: TGTGCCAGCAGTTTCGGGACAGGGATCAACTATGGCTACACCTTC. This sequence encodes CASSFGTGINYGYTF.

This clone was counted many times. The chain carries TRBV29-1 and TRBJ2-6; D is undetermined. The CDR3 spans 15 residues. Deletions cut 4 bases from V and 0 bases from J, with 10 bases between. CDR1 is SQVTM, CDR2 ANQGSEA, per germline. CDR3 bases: TGCAGCGTTGGTCTAGGAAGCTCTGGGGCCAACGTCCTGACTTTC. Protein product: CSVGLGSSGANVLTF.

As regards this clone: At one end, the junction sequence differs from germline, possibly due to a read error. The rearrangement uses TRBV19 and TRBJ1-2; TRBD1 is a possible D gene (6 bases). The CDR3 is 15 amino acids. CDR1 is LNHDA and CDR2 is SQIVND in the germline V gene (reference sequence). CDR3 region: CASTRTPGGGYGYTF. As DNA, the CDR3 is TGTGCCAGTACCCGCACCCCGGGGGGGGGCTATGGCTACACATTC.